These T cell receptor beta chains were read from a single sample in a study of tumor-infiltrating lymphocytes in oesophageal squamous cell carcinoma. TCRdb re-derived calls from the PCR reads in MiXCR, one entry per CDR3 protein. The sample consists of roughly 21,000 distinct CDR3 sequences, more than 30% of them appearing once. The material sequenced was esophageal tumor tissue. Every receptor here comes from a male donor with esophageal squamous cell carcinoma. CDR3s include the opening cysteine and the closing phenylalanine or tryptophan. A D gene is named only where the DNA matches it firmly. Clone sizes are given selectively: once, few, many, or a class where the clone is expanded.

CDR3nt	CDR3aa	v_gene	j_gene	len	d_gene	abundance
TGTGCCACCAGCAGAGATCACGGGACAGTGCATTACAATGAGCAGTTCTTC	CATSRDHGTVHYNEQFF	TRBV15	TRBJ2-1	17	TRBD1	few
TGTGCCAGCAGCCCGGTCACGGCAGGGTTTAGCAATGAGCAGTTCTTC	CASSPVTAGFSNEQFF	TRBV2	TRBJ2-1	16	NA	few
TGTGCCAGCGTGTACTCTGGGGCCAACGTCCTGACTTTC	CASVYSGANVLTF	TRBV6-5	TRBJ2-6	13	NA	NA
TGTGCCAGCAGTACGACAGGGGGCATTCTTTCCATTCAGTACTTC	CASSTTGGILSIQYF	TRBV2	TRBJ2-4	15	TRBD1	many
TGTGCCAGCAGCTTAGGGACAGGGGGCGCTTTGAAGCAGTACTTC	CASSLGTGGALKQYF	TRBV7-6	TRBJ2-7	15	TRBD1	NA
TGTGCCAGCAGCTTAGGGGGTCAGGGGTACAATGAGCAGTACTTC	CASSLGGQGYNEQYF	TRBV7-2	TRBJ2-4	15	NA	NA
TGTGCCAGCACAGGGAACACCGGGGAGCTGTTTTTT	CASTGNTGELFF	TRBV6-1	TRBJ2-2	12	NA	many
TGTGCCAGCAGCCAAAATAGCGGGGGGGCGGATGACAATGAGCAGTACTTC	CASSQNSGGADDNEQYF	TRBV4-2	TRBJ2-7	17	TRBD2	NA
TGCAGTGCTAGAGAGGGGTCTCGGGAGCAGTTCTTC	CSAREGSREQFF	TRBV20-1	TRBJ2-1	12	NA	NA
TGTGCCAGCAGCTCCAGGACTAGCGGGAAAAGTTATGAGCAGTTCTTC	CASSSRTSGKSYEQFF	TRBV7-6	TRBJ2-1	16	TRBD2	NA
TGTGCCAGCAGCCCTGGGACTACAGGAGGATTGGAGACCCAGTACTTC	CASSPGTTGGLETQYF	TRBV7-2	TRBJ2-5	16	TRBD2	NA
TGTGCCAGCAGCGCGGGACTAGCGGGGGATATTCCTAACACCGGGGAGCTGTATTTT	CASSAGLAGDIPNTGELYF	TRBV7-3	TRBJ2-3	19	TRBD2	NA
TGTGCCAGCAGTGACAGGGCCTTGAGCACAGATACGCAGTATTTT	CASSDRALSTDTQYF	TRBV6-1	TRBJ2-3	15	NA	many
TGTGCCAGCAGTGATGCCAGCGGGGGCCGTGACCAAGAGACCCAGTACTTC	CASSDASGGRDQETQYF	TRBV6-1	TRBJ2-5	17	TRBD2	once
TGTGCCACCAGTGATACCACTACAGGGAGCTCCTACAATGAGCAGTACTTC	CATSDTTTGSSYNEQYF	TRBV24-1	TRBJ2-4	17	NA	NA
TGCGCCAGCAGTGAGGCCCAGGGTGAACATGAGCAGTTCTTC	CASSEAQGEHEQFF	TRBV10-1	TRBJ2-1	14	NA	NA
TGTGCCAGCAGCTTAGGAGGGGGCTACACCGGGGAGCTGTTTTTT	CASSLGGGYTGELFF	TRBV7-9	TRBJ2-2	15	TRBD1	many
TGTGCCAGCAGCTTAGCTTTGGAATCTGAGCAGTACTTC	CASSLALESEQYF	TRBV7-6	TRBJ2-5	13	NA	many
TGTGCCAGCAGCTTAGCCAGCGGGGGTGGTACAGATACGCAGTATTTT	CASSLASGGGTDTQYF	TRBV7-6	TRBJ2-3	16	TRBD2	NA
TGTGCCAGCAGCCTAATACCGGGACAGGCGAATGAGCAGTTCTTC	CASSLIPGQANEQFF	TRBV7-8	TRBJ2-1	15	TRBD1	NA
TGTGCCAGCAGCCCCGACGGGCGACTACAAGAGACCCAGTACTTC	CASSPDGRLQETQYF	TRBV7-8	TRBJ2-5	15	NA	few
TGTGCCAGCAGCCCCAGCGGCGGCGTCTACAATGAGCAGTACTTC	CASSPSGGVYNEQYF	TRBV12-3/TRBV12-4	TRBJ2-4	15	NA	NA
TGTGCCAGCAGCCGGGACAGGGAGTCCGAGCAGTACTTC	CASSRDRESEQYF	TRBV7-6	TRBJ2-7	13	TRBD1	NA
TGTGCCAGCAGCTTAGTCCTAGCGGGAGCTCGAAATGAGCAGTTCTTC	CASSLVLAGARNEQFF	TRBV7-3	TRBJ2-1	16	TRBD2	NA
TGTGCCAGCAGCTTAACCCCCCGCCTAGCGGGAGGGCTTGATACGCAGTATTTT	CASSLTPRLAGGLDTQYF	TRBV7-6	TRBJ2-3	18	TRBD2	NA
TGTGCCAGCAGCCCCCGCGGGGGAAGAATAAATGAGCAGTTCTTC	CASSPRGGRINEQFF	TRBV12-3/TRBV12-4	TRBJ2-1	15	TRBD2	many
TGTGCCAGCAGCCCCGGGGGGGCCTTCTATGGCTACACCTTC	CASSPGGAFYGYTF	TRBV7-8	TRBJ1-2	14	NA	medium-sized
TGTGCCAGCAGCGCCCCGGACAGGGGGATAGATACGCAGTATTTT	CASSAPDRGIDTQYF	TRBV7-6	TRBJ2-3	15	TRBD1	NA
TGCAGTGTACTAGCGGGAGGGCCGTACGAGCAGTACTTC	CSVLAGGPYEQYF	TRBV29-1	TRBJ2-7	13	TRBD2	NA
TGTGCCAGCAGTGAATCTGGCCGGACTAGCGGGAAGGAGACCCAGTACTTC	CASSESGRTSGKETQYF	TRBV2	TRBJ2-5	17	TRBD2	few
TGTGCTAGCAGCAAGACTAGCGGTACAGATACGCAGTATTTT	CASSKTSGTDTQYF	TRBV7-6	TRBJ2-3	14	TRBD2	NA
TGTGCCAGCAGCTCCGCAGGGAGAAGCACAGATACGCAGTATTTT	CASSSAGRSTDTQYF	TRBV7-6	TRBJ2-3	15	NA	NA
TGTGCCAGCAGTTACGGGACTAGCGGGTCCCCCTACGAGCAGTACTTC	CASSYGTSGSPYEQYF	TRBV6-6	TRBJ2-7	16	TRBD2	NA
TGTGCCAGCAGTCCCGGACAGAGCAACGAGCAGTACTTC	CASSPGQSNEQYF	TRBV12-3/TRBV12-4	TRBJ2-7	13	NA	many
TGCAGTGCTAGAGATAAGGGACCTAGACAATACAATGAGCAGTACTTC	CSARDKGPRQYNEQYF	TRBV20-1	TRBJ2-5	16	NA	NA
TGTGCCAGCAGCCCGTCGGGACAGTACTACGAGCAGTACTTC	CASSPSGQYYEQYF	TRBV9	TRBJ2-7	14	TRBD1	few
TGTGCCAGCAGCTTAGATCGGGGCTACGAGCAGTACTTC	CASSLDRGYEQYF	TRBV7-9	TRBJ2-7	13	NA	many
TGCAGGGTAGGGGGGGAGCTCTACAATGAGCAGTTCTTC	CRVGGELYNEQFF	TRBV20-1	TRBJ2-1	13	NA	NA
TGTGCCAGCAGCTTAACTAGCGGGAGAAACGAGCAGTACTTC	CASSLTSGRNEQYF	TRBV6-1	TRBJ2-7	14	TRBD2	many
TGTGCCAGCAGTGACCTGGACGGTGACAATGAGCAGTTCTTC	CASSDLDGDNEQFF	TRBV6-4	TRBJ2-1	14	NA	many
TGTGCCAGCAGACCACTAGCGGGAGGAGGCGAGACCCAGTTCTTC	CASRPLAGGGETQFF	TRBV6-8	TRBJ2-1	15	TRBD2	NA
TGCAGTGCTAGCGGGGAGACCCAGTACTTC	CSASGETQYF	TRBV20-1	TRBJ2-5	10	NA	few
TGTGCCAGCAGGATTACAGGGGGGTCAGGCTACGAGCAGTACTTC	CASRITGGSGYEQYF	TRBV6-2/TRBV6-3	TRBJ2-7	15	TRBD1	NA
TGTGCCAGCTCACCCATTATGACAGGCACAGATACGCAGTATTTT	CASSPIMTGTDTQYF	TRBV18	TRBJ2-3	15	NA	NA
TGTGCCAGCAGCTTGGCGGGGCGAGGTAGCACAGATACGCAGTATTTT	CASSLAGRGSTDTQYF	TRBV7-2	TRBJ2-3	16	NA	many
TGTGCCAGCAGTACCCGGGGGTCAGATACGCAGTATTTT	CASSTRGSDTQYF	TRBV27	TRBJ2-3	13	NA	NA
TGTGCCAGCAGCCTAGCGACTAGCGGGGGGTCGTATTTT	CASSLATSGGSYF	TRBV7-2	TRBJ2-3	13	TRBD2	NA
TGTGCCAGCAGCTTGTCACGCCGCTTCCCTGAAGCTTTCTTT	CASSLSRRFPEAFF	TRBV5-6	TRBJ1-1	14	NA	many